The TCR beta chain under discussion was sequenced for a study of T-cell reconstitution after alpha-beta-depleted transplantation in children. This clonotype occurred once. Antigen specificity is unknown. Study findings and constraints: A year had passed since transplant, and T-cell counts and diversity by then came mostly from newly produced T cells. Day-60 TCRbeta diversity that was high in some patients was derived from surviving recipient T cells and thymic progenitors.

The V gene lost 3 bases and the J gene lost 4 bases, with 16 bases spanning the gap. There are 16 residues in the CDR3. The germline V gene encodes CDR1 LNHDA and CDR2 SQIVND (reference sequence). Unique molecular identifiers featured in how the TCRbeta library was prepared. TCRdb called the PCR reads again in MiXCR, with one record for every CDR3 protein. The data show some 550,000 distinct CDR3 sequences, roughly 23% seen once. The TCR originated in a boy under two years old who had a stem cell transplant for acute myeloid leukemia, so the T cells may come from the graft donor. The rearrangement joins TRBV19 to TRBJ2-1, with D uncertain. The sample here was PBMCs, mostly from graft donor cells, taken 360 days after TCRalphabeta/CD19-depleted stem cell transplant. CDR3 loop: CASSISARRVYNEQFF. CDR3 nucleotide sequence: TGTGCCAGTAGTATTTCAGCACGCCGAGTGTACAATGAGCAGTTCTTC.